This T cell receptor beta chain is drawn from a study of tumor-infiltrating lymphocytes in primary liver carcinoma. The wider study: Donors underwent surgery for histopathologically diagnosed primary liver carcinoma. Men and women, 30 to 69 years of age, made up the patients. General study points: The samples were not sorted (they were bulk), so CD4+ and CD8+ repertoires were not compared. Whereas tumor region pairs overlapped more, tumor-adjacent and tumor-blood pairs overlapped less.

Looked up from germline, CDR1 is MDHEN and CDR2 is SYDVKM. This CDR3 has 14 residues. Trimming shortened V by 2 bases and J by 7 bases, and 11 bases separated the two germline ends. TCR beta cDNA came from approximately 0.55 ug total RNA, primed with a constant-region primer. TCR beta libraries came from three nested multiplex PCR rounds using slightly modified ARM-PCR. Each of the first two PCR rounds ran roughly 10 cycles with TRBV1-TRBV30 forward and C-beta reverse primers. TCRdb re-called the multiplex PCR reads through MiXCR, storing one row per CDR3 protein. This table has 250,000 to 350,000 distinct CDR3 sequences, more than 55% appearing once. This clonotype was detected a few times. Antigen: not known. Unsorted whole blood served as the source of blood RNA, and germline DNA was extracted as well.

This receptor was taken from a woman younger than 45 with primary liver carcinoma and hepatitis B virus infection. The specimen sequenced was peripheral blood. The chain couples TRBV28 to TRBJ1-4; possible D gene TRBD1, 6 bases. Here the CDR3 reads CASSLGGAGEKLFF. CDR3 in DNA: TGTGCCAGCAGTTTAGGGGGGGCGGGTGAAAAACTGTTTTTT.